The entry below gives a single TCR beta chain sequence along with its context. Its antigen is undetermined. A read error may explain this, as a much larger clone is one base away. This entry belongs to a study of tumor-infiltrating lymphocytes in primary liver carcinoma. About the research overall: The cohort included men and women aged 30 to 69 years.

V was cut by 5 bases and J by 0 bases, with 12 bases left in between. CDR1 and CDR2 (germline): SGHDT, YYEEEE. This CDR3 comprises 15 residues. A constant-region primer primed TCR beta cDNA synthesis from roughly 500 ng of total RNA. For TCR beta, libraries were produced by three nested multiplex PCR rounds using slightly modified ARM-PCR. TRBV1-TRBV30 forward primers and a C-beta reverse primer were used in the first two PCR rounds, which each ran for approximately 10 cycles. TCRdb reprocessed the multiplex PCR reads via MiXCR and lists one record per CDR3 protein. The sample includes roughly 120,000 distinct CDR3 sequences, 55% to 75% seen only once; the top ten take roughly 7.9%. The study co-extracted DNA and RNA from 20-30 mg of unsorted bulk tissue. Whole-study results and caveats: Top-250-clone fractions were significantly higher in tumors than in blood (p = 0.039).

The source is a woman in her sixties with primary liver carcinoma and hepatitis B virus infection. The sequencing sample was made of liver tumor tissue from sampling region 3. Indicated subset: tumor region T3, left-lateral pole. The chain links TRBV5-6 to TRBJ1-3; D gene ambiguous. The CDR3 region is CASRSRISSGNTIYF. The CDR3 DNA follows: TGTGCCAGCAGATCTCGAATTAGCTCTGGAAACACCATATATTTT.